The 10 T cell receptor beta chains given below trace back to one sample, sequenced in a study of blood T cells in healthy people across ages. Sample-barcoded 5' priming and a J-beta primer mix drove a second PCR of roughly 7 to 11 cycles. One entry per CDR3 protein results from TCRdb running MiXCR on the 5' RACE reads. The table includes nearly 800,000 distinct CDR3 sequences, 56% detected once. Sequencing was done on a sample of blood. The receptors shown here come from a middle-aged man in good health.

The chain uses TRBV12-3 or TRBV12-4 and TRBJ2-6; D unresolved. Trimming took off 6 bases at V and 2 bases at J, with 11 bases between the two ends. CDR3 size: 15 residues. DNA for the CDR3: TGTGCCAGCAGCCTCGACCCGCCTGGGGCCAACGTCCTGACTTTC. Amino acid sequence: CASSLDPPGANVLTF.

The rearrangement uses TRBV6-6 and TRBJ1-2, with D possibly being TRBD1 (5 bases). The germline V and J ends were trimmed by 5 bases and 4 bases, with 8 bases remaining between them. Germline-derived CDR1 and CDR2 are MNHNY and SVGAGI (reference sequence). This CDR3 contains 12 residues. CDR3 residues: CASSRDAYGYTF. The CDR3 nucleotides are TGTGCCAGCAGTCGGGACGCCTATGGCTACACCTTC.

V usage is TRBV21-1 and J usage is TRBJ1-1. TRBV21-1 is a pseudogene locus. This CDR3 is 16 amino acids long. The CDR3 loop is CASSKGPGECDTEAFF. The CDR3, as DNA: TGTGCCAGCAGCAAGGGCCCCGGCGAATGTGACACTGAAGCTTTCTTT.

The chain employs TRBV5-5 and TRBJ2-4; D gene ambiguous. The J call may be mistaken, given a closer DNA end match to TRBJ2-7. The CDR3 contains 14 residues. CDR1 and CDR2 (germline): SGHKS, YYEKEE (reference sequence). CDR3: CASTDDPSSYEQYF. CDR3 nucleotide sequence: TGTGCCAGCACCGATGACCCAAGCTCCTACGAGCAGTACTTC.

V is TRBV7-9 and J is TRBJ1-2, with 11 bases fitting TRBD1. Germline loops: CDR1 SEHNR, CDR2 FQNEAQ (reference sequence). Losses at the gene ends were 5 bases for V and 4 bases for J; bases not matched to a gene: 12. The CDR3 is 17 residues long. CDR3 residues: CASSSIRTGGIGYGYTF. The CDR3 coding sequence is TGTGCCAGCAGCAGTATAAGGACAGGGGGCATCGGCTATGGCTACACCTTC.

The rearrangement links TRBV5-1 to TRBJ2-4; a possible D gene is TRBD1 (6 bases). The DNA matches TRBJ2-7 better at its end, which makes the J call doubtful. Germline V gene lookup returns CDR1 SGHRS and CDR2 YFSETQ. There are 14 residues in the CDR3. The CDR3 here is CASSVATGYYEQYF. DNA for the CDR3: TGCGCCAGCAGCGTGGCAACAGGGTATTACGAGCAGTACTTC.

This chain joins TRBV5-1 and TRBJ1-1; D is perhaps TRBD1 (6 bases). The V gene lost 4 bases and the J gene lost 2 bases, with 12 bases spanning the gap. Germline CDR1 is SGHRS and CDR2 is YFSETQ. The CDR3 totals 14 residues. The CDR3 reads CASSPDRTNTEAFF. The CDR3 DNA sequence: TGCGCCAGCAGCCCGGACAGAACAAACACTGAAGCTTTCTTT.

The chain joins TRBV28 to TRBJ2-7; TRBD1 or TRBD2 may be the D gene (5 bases each). Germline CDR1 reads MDHEN; CDR2 reads SYDVKM. CDR3 size: 13 residues. V dropped 7 bases and J dropped 1 base, with 11 bases sitting between them. CDR3 loop: CASKRGVSYEQYF. In DNA form, the CDR3 reads TGTGCCAGCAAGAGGGGAGTGTCCTACGAGCAGTACTTC. The full variable domain, its missing parts supplied by reference TRBV28 and TRBJ2-7, is DVKVTQSSRYLVKRTGEKVFLECVQDMDHENMFWYRQDPGLGLRLIYFSYDVKMKEKGDIPEGYSVSREKKERFSLILESASTNQTSMYLCASKRGVSYEQYFGPGTRLTVT.

The chain combines TRBV3-1 with TRBJ1-6; no reliable D call. The CDR3 contains 13 residues. V was clipped by 0 bases and J by 10 bases, with 7 bases between them. Germline CDR1 and CDR2: LGHDT and YNNKEL (reference sequence). The CDR3 here is CASSQDDDSPLHF. The CDR3 nucleotides read TGTGCCAGCAGCCAAGACGACGACTCACCCCTCCACTTT.

The chain uses TRBV7-8 and TRBJ2-5; no firm D call. Germline V gene sequence: CDR1 SGHVS, CDR2 FQNEAQ. The CDR3 is 14 amino acids. V was pared by 3 bases and J by 0 bases, with 8 bases between. Here the CDR3 reads CASSFPSNQETQYF. In DNA form, the CDR3 reads TGTGCCAGCAGCTTTCCCTCGAACCAAGAGACCCAGTACTTC.